Listed below are T cell receptor beta chains from one sample, sequenced in a study of blood T cell repertoires in COVID-19. Profiled with immunoSEQ multiplex PCR; TCRdb holds only in-frame clones, not every one. The sample yields about 280,000 clones, around 87% seen once. Input material: peripheral blood. The receptors were gathered from a woman between 50 and 59 years old who had recovered from COVID-19. Each CDR3 is given with its conserved first and last residue. Fields, in order: J gene, clone size, V gene, D gene, CDR3 protein, CDR3 DNA. The D gene is left open where the match is weak. The size of a clone is reported for some rows only, either as once, few or many, or as a class for expanded clones.

J: TRBJ1-2
size: -
V: TRBV27
D: -
CDR3: CASSSILSWREGYTF
DNA: TGTGCCAGCAGTTCCATATTATCATGGAGGGAAGGCTACACCTTC

J: TRBJ1-1
size: -
V: TRBV2
D: TRBD1
CDR3: CASSPWTGQMTEAFF
DNA: TGTGCCAGCAGTCCCTGGACAGGGCAGATGACTGAAGCTTTCTTT

J: TRBJ1-2
size: -
V: TRBV6-5
D: -
CDR3: CASRPGAGGYTF
DNA: TGTGCCAGCAGGCCGGGTGCGGGTGGCTACACCTTC

J: TRBJ1-5
size: many
V: TRBV4-1
D: -
CDR3: CASSQVPGDSNQPQHF
DNA: TGCGCCAGCAGCCAAGTTCCCGGGGATAGCAATCAGCCCCAGCATTTT

J: TRBJ2-7
size: -
V: TRBV6-5
D: TRBD1
CDR3: CASSRTGRMGEQYF
DNA: TGTGCCAGCAGTCGGACAGGGAGGATGGGCGAGCAGTACTTC

J: TRBJ1-1
size: -
V: TRBV5-1
D: TRBD1
CDR3: CASSLAQGAGLGAFF
DNA: TGCGCCAGCAGCTTGGCACAGGGGGCCGGTCTGGGGGCTTTCTTT

J: TRBJ2-5
size: -
V: TRBV5-4
D: -
CDR3: CASSLWGEETQYF
DNA: TGTGCCAGCAGCTTGTGGGGGGAAGAGACCCAGTACTTC

J: TRBJ2-5
size: -
V: TRBV7-8
D: TRBD1
CDR3: CASSTGQQETQYF
DNA: TGTGCCAGCAGCACGGGACAGCAAGAGACCCAGTACTTC

J: TRBJ2-2
size: -
V: TRBV3-1/TRBV3-2
D: -
CDR3: CASSQVRGSTGELFF
DNA: TGTGCCAGCAGCCAAGTCAGGGGAAGCACCGGGGAGCTGTTTTTT

J: TRBJ1-1
size: -
V: TRBV5-1
D: -
CDR3: CASSLVMGGEAFF
DNA: TGCGCCAGCAGCTTGGTCATGGGAGGTGAAGCTTTCTTT

J: TRBJ2-3
size: -
V: TRBV5-1
D: -
CDR3: CASSLLLPSGDFTDTQYF
DNA: TGCGCCAGCAGCTTGCTGCTCCCCTCCGGGGACTTCACAGATACGCAGTATTTT

J: TRBJ1-1
size: -
V: TRBV5-1
D: -
CDR3: CASSIQGGNTEAFF
DNA: TGCGCCAGCAGCATTCAGGGCGGGAACACTGAAGCTTTCTTT

J: TRBJ1-1
size: -
V: TRBV18
D: -
CDR3: CASYGRTEAFF
DNA: TGTGCCAGCTATGGGCGAACTGAAGCTTTCTTT

J: TRBJ1-1
size: -
V: TRBV28
D: -
CDR3: CASSLIVGTSEAFF
DNA: TGTGCCAGCAGTTTAATTGTGGGGACTTCTGAAGCTTTCTTT

J: TRBJ2-1
size: few
V: TRBV12-3/TRBV12-4
D: -
CDR3: CASSLRGGGFF
DNA: TGTGCCAGCAGTCTAAGGGGGGGCGGGTTCTTC

J: TRBJ1-6
size: -
V: TRBV7-2
D: TRBD1
CDR3: CASRRDRGNNSPLHF
DNA: TGTGCCAGCAGACGGGACAGGGGGAATAATTCACCCCTCCACTTT

J: TRBJ2-3
size: once
V: TRBV5-6
D: -
CDR3: CASSWRDTQYF
DNA: TGTGCCAGCAGCTGGAGAGATACGCAGTATTTT

J: TRBJ2-5
size: -
V: TRBV3-1/TRBV3-2
D: TRBD2
CDR3: CASSQASGGPHEKTQYF
DNA: TGTGCCAGCAGCCAAGCTAGCGGGGGGCCTCACGAGAAGACCCAGTACTTC

J: TRBJ2-1
size: -
V: TRBV7-8
D: -
CDR3: CASSSGTLRLNEQFF
DNA: TGTGCCAGCAGCTCCGGGACTCTCCGTCTCAATGAGCAGTTCTTC

J: TRBJ1-1
size: -
V: TRBV24-1
D: TRBD1
CDR3: CATRFSGTGGVMTTEAFF
DNA: TGTGCCACCAGATTTTCCGGGACAGGGGGCGTCATGACCACTGAAGCTTTCTTT

J: TRBJ1-4
size: -
V: TRBV7-2
D: TRBD1
CDR3: CASSTTQGALGEKLFF
DNA: TGTGCCAGCAGTACGACTCAGGGGGCGTTAGGCGAAAAACTGTTTTTT

J: TRBJ1-5
size: -
V: TRBV19
D: TRBD1
CDR3: CASSTNTGGNQPQHF
DNA: TGTGCCAGTAGTACGAACACAGGGGGCAATCAGCCCCAGCATTTT

J: TRBJ1-6
size: -
V: TRBV4-2
D: TRBD1
CDR3: CASSQDPDRDSPLHF
DNA: TGTGCCAGCAGCCAAGATCCCGACAGGGACTCACCCCTCCACTTT

J: TRBJ1-2
size: -
V: TRBV7-9
D: TRBD1
CDR3: CASSLVGDRDRNYGYTF
DNA: TGTGCCAGCAGCTTAGTCGGGGACAGGGATCGTAACTATGGCTACACCTTC

J: TRBJ2-2
size: -
V: TRBV15
D: -
CDR3: CATSTPSAGRTGELFF
DNA: TGTGCCACCAGCACCCCCTCCGCAGGGAGGACCGGGGAGCTGTTTTTT

J: TRBJ1-2
size: -
V: TRBV24-1
D: -
CDR3: CATSDPRTGTDGYTF
DNA: TGTGCCACCAGTGACCCCCGGACGGGGACTGATGGCTACACCTTC

J: TRBJ1-4
size: -
V: TRBV28
D: TRBD1
CDR3: CASRTYRDREEKLFF
DNA: TGTGCCAGCAGGACGTACCGGGACAGGGAGGAAAAACTGTTTTTT

J: TRBJ2-1
size: -
V: TRBV11-1
D: -
CDR3: CASSLVGGRHNEQFF
DNA: TGTGCCAGCAGCTTAGTAGGGGGACGACACAATGAGCAGTTCTTC

J: TRBJ2-6
size: -
V: TRBV27
D: -
CDR3: CASSFNGGSGANVLTF
DNA: TGTGCCAGCAGTTTTAACGGAGGCTCTGGGGCCAACGTCCTGACTTTC

J: TRBJ1-5
size: -
V: TRBV7-8
D: -
CDR3: CASSPLSTGDQPQHF
DNA: TGTGCCAGCAGCCCCCTCTCCACCGGAGATCAGCCCCAGCATTTT

J: TRBJ1-3
size: -
V: TRBV27
D: TRBD1
CDR3: CASSLRGQGANSGNTIYF
DNA: TGTGCCAGCAGTTTACGGGGACAGGGGGCTAACTCTGGAAACACCATATATTTT

J: TRBJ2-3
size: -
V: TRBV2
D: -
CDR3: CASRGSRVSTDTQYF
DNA: TGTGCCAGCCGGGGGTCACGGGTGAGCACAGATACGCAGTATTTT

J: TRBJ1-1
size: -
V: TRBV9
D: -
CDR3: CASSVGLYNTEAFF
DNA: TGTGCCAGCAGCGTTGGACTGTATAACACTGAAGCTTTCTTT

J: TRBJ1-4
size: -
V: TRBV18
D: -
CDR3: CASSPVGRREKLFF
DNA: TGTGCCAGCTCACCAGTGGGGCGCCGGGAAAAACTGTTTTTT

J: TRBJ1-6
size: few
V: TRBV7-2
D: -
CDR3: CASSSHSSGNGSPLHF
DNA: TGTGCCAGCAGCTCACACTCATCAGGGAACGGTTCACCCCTCCACTTT

J: TRBJ2-7
size: few
V: TRBV4-1
D: TRBD2
CDR3: CASSHSGGTYEQYF
DNA: TGCGCCAGCAGCCACAGCGGGGGCACATACGAGCAGTACTTC

J: TRBJ2-1
size: -
V: TRBV9
D: TRBD2
CDR3: CASSVDSGRTNEQFF
DNA: TGTGCCAGCAGCGTAGATAGCGGGAGAACCAATGAGCAGTTCTTC

J: TRBJ1-5
size: few
V: TRBV24-1
D: -
CDR3: CATSEQYSNQPQHF
DNA: TGTGCCACCAGTGAACAGTATAGCAATCAGCCCCAGCATTTT

J: TRBJ2-1
size: -
V: TRBV7-2
D: -
CDR3: CASSLGLSYYNEQFF
DNA: TGTGCCAGCAGCTTAGGACTATCATACTACAATGAGCAGTTCTTC

J: TRBJ1-3
size: -
V: TRBV27
D: TRBD1
CDR3: CASSRGQGAKTGNTIYF
DNA: TGTGCCAGCAGTAGGGGGCAGGGGGCTAAGACTGGAAACACCATATATTTT

J: TRBJ2-2
size: -
V: TRBV7-3
D: TRBD2
CDR3: CASSGEGLTGELFF
DNA: TGTGCCAGCAGCGGGGAGGGATTAACCGGGGAGCTGTTTTTT

J: TRBJ2-4
size: -
V: TRBV7-2
D: TRBD2
CDR3: CASSVGTSGPGNIQYF
DNA: TGTGCCAGCAGCGTCGGGACTAGCGGCCCGGGAAACATTCAGTACTTC

J: TRBJ2-7
size: -
V: TRBV6-5
D: TRBD1
CDR3: CASSTSRQGWRQYF
DNA: TGTGCCAGCAGTACTTCTCGACAGGGATGGAGGCAGTACTTC

J: TRBJ2-6
size: -
V: TRBV19
D: -
CDR3: CATAPGSGANVLTF
DNA: TGTGCCACCGCCCCAGGGTCTGGGGCCAACGTCCTGACTTTC

J: TRBJ1-5
size: -
V: TRBV5-8
D: -
CDR3: CASIPRGSSNQPQHF
DNA: TGTGCCAGCATTCCGCGGGGCTCTAGCAATCAGCCCCAGCATTTT

J: TRBJ1-5
size: -
V: TRBV18
D: TRBD1
CDR3: CASSPNRDSIAYQPQHF
DNA: TGTGCCAGCTCACCAAATCGGGACAGCATTGCCTATCAGCCCCAGCATTTT

J: TRBJ1-2
size: -
V: TRBV7-9
D: -
CDR3: CASSYPRTAGDYGYTF
DNA: TGTGCCAGCAGCTATCCGAGGACAGCTGGAGACTATGGCTACACCTTC

J: TRBJ1-3
size: -
V: TRBV7-8
D: -
CDR3: CASSPHRGGHSGNTIYF
DNA: TGTGCCAGCAGCCCCCATAGGGGGGGCCACTCTGGAAACACCATATATTTT

J: TRBJ1-1
size: -
V: TRBV6-6
D: TRBD1
CDR3: CASKIQGESTEAFF
DNA: TGTGCCAGCAAGATTCAGGGGGAGAGCACTGAAGCTTTCTTT

J: TRBJ2-3
size: -
V: TRBV28
D: TRBD1
CDR3: CASTLSQGAGTDTQYF
DNA: TGTGCCAGCACCCTTTCCCAGGGGGCAGGCACAGATACGCAGTATTTT

J: TRBJ1-1
size: -
V: TRBV29-1
D: -
CDR3: CSGADWNTEAFF
DNA: TGCAGCGGTGCAGACTGGAACACTGAAGCTTTCTTT

J: TRBJ2-1
size: -
V: TRBV18
D: TRBD1
CDR3: CASSGQVSNDEQFF
DNA: TGTGCCAGCTCAGGACAGGTTAGCAATGATGAGCAGTTCTTC

J: TRBJ1-1
size: -
V: TRBV6-6
D: -
CDR3: CASSYSLGQGPEAFF
DNA: TGTGCCAGCAGTTACTCGTTGGGGCAGGGCCCTGAAGCTTTCTTT

J: TRBJ2-2
size: -
V: TRBV6-2/TRBV6-3
D: -
CDR3: CASGRLGGRPELFF
DNA: TGTGCCAGCGGCCGACTGGGGGGGCGGCCGGAGCTGTTTTTT